Below, 29 T cell receptor beta chains from the same sample are listed, as sequenced in a study of neoadjuvant anti-PD-1 for oral cavity cancer. TCRdb's copy holds only in-frame clones and misses some; the assay was immunoSEQ multiplex PCR. The sample lists tens of thousands of clones; around 83% were seen once. The material was PBMCs, obtained before nivolumab (anti-PD-1) treatment. Receptor source: a person between 40 and 80 years old with oral cavity squamous cell carcinoma.

The chain employs TRBV25-1 and TRBJ1-1; 8 nucleotides agree with TRBD1. V lost 3 bases, J lost 5 bases, and 8 bases stayed unmatched. The CDR3 is 15 amino acids. The germline V gene encodes CDR1 MGHDK and CDR2 SYGVNS. The CDR3 region is CASSDPRGLGTEAFF. The CDR3 nucleotides are TGTGCCAGCAGTGACCCCAGGGGGCTTGGGACTGAAGCTTTCTTT.

The chain carries TRBV7-9 and TRBJ2-6; D is unresolved. V lost 5 bases and J 0 bases, leaving 8 bases between the germline ends. The CDR3 has 15 residues. Germline-derived CDR1 and CDR2 are SEHNR and FQNEAQ (reference sequence). CDR3 residues: CASSNSYSGANVLTF. The CDR3 region has the DNA TGTGCCAGCAGCAACAGCTACTCTGGGGCCAACGTCCTGACTTTC. The full variable domain, completed using reference TRBV7-9 and TRBJ2-6, is DTGVSQNPRHKITKRGQNVTFRCDPISEHNRLYWYRQTLGQGPEFLTYFQNEAQLEKSRLLSDRFSAERPKGSFSTLEIQRTEQGDSAMYLCASSNSYSGANVLTFGAGSRLTVL.

The chain employs TRBV5-4 and TRBJ1-6; maybe TRBD1 (6 bases). This CDR3 is 17 amino acids long. Germline assignment: CDR1 SGHNT and CDR2 YYREEE (reference sequence). Trimming pared 4 bases from V and 1 base from J, leaving 15 bases between. CDR3 nucleotides: TGTGCCAGCAGCCGGGGTGGCAGGGGATCCTATAATTCACCCCTCCACTTT. This codes for CASSRGGRGSYNSPLHF.

The CDR3 protein is CASSFLTGGVTGELFF. In DNA, the CDR3 is TGTGCCAGCAGCTTCTTAACGGGGGGAGTCACCGGGGAGCTGTTTTTT. The chain uses TRBV7-3 and TRBJ2-2; 7 bases are shared with TRBD2. Germline V gene data show CDR1 as SGHTA and CDR2 as FQGTGA. With 3 bases clipped from V and 4 bases from J, the junction kept 8 bases outside the gene matches. The CDR3 sequence is 16 residues long.

The gene calls are TRBV7-3 and TRBJ2-2; 8 positions match TRBD1. Per germline, CDR1 SGHTA and CDR2 FQGTGA. V was clipped by 5 bases and J by 0 bases; unmatched bases: 14. The CDR3 totals 19 residues. The CDR3 reads CASSRYGTGRPPNTGELFF. CDR3 sequence (DNA): TGTGCCAGCAGCCGTTATGGGACAGGAAGACCCCCGAACACCGGGGAGCTGTTTTTT.

The chain's CDR3 is CASSVGSAGFSSYEQYF. The DNA of the CDR3 is TGTGCCAGCAGTGTAGGGTCTGCCGGGTTCAGCTCCTACGAGCAGTACTTC. The rearrangement uses TRBV11-2 and TRBJ2-7, with D unresolved. CDR3 length equals 17 residues. Trimming shortened V by 6 bases and J by 0 bases, and 21 bases separated the two germline ends. In germline, CDR1 is SGHAT, CDR2 FQNNGV.

The chain couples TRBV5-1 to TRBJ2-2; unclear D gene. In germline, CDR1 is SGHRS, CDR2 YFSETQ. The CDR3 covers 13 residues. V was trimmed by 3 bases and J by 5 bases, leaving 8 bases between them. CDR3 DNA: TGCGCCAGCAGCTCTGTGGTTACCGGGGAGCTGTTTTTT. Amino acid sequence: CASSSVVTGELFF. The entire variable domain, with the rest obtained from reference TRBV5-1 and TRBJ2-2, is as follows: KAGVTQTPRYLIKTRGQQVTLSCSPISGHRSVSWYQQTPGQGLQFLFEYFSETQRNKGNFPGRFSGRQFSNSRSEMNVSTLELGDSALYLCASSSVVTGELFFGEGSRLTVL.

This chain links TRBV9 with TRBJ1-1; TRBD1 matches 9 bases. This CDR3 has 14 residues. Germline V gives CDR1 SGDLS, CDR2 YYNGEE. The ends lost 6 bases at V and 5 bases at J; junction bases unmatched: 8. The CDR3 coding sequence is TGTGCCAGCACCAGACAGGGGGTAGGGACTGAAGCTTTCTTT. Amino acids: CASTRQGVGTEAFF. Combining the CDR3 with reference TRBV9 and TRBJ1-1 gives the whole variable domain DSGVTQTPKHLITATGQRVTLRCSPRSGDLSVYWYQQSLDQGLQFLIQYYNGEERAKGNILERFSAQQFPDLHSELNLSSLELGDSALYFCASTRQGVGTEAFFGQGTRLTVV.

The chain couples TRBV30 to TRBJ1-1; no definite D call. The CDR3 is made up of 14 amino acids. The V end was cut by 4 bases, the J end by 4 bases, with 16 bases between. CDR1 is GTSNPN and CDR2 is SVGIG in the germline V gene (reference sequence). The CDR3 DNA sequence: TGTGCCTGGAAGTCCATGTTGCGGGGCACTGAAGCTTTCTTT. Amino acids: CAWKSMLRGTEAFF.

The chain is built from TRBV11-2 and TRBJ1-1; D remains unclear. CDR3 length: 13 amino acids. Between the trimmed V and J ends, which lost 3 bases and 6 bases, there was a span of 11 bases. The germline CDR1 and CDR2 sequences are SGHAT and FQNNGV. The CDR3 coding sequence is TGTGCCAGCAGCTTGGGCATTGAGTCTGAAGCTTTCTTT. This gives the protein CASSLGIESEAFF.

This chain connects TRBV18 to TRBJ1-1, with D perhaps matching TRBD1 (5 bases). The germline V gene has CDR1 KGHSH and CDR2 LQKENI. Trimming shortened V by 2 bases and J by 4 bases, and 17 bases separated the two germline ends. CDR3 length: 16 amino acids. CDR3 DNA: TGTGCCAGCTCACCATCGACAGTTCAGGCGACCACTGAAGCTTTCTTT. Protein sequence: CASSPSTVQATTEAFF.

The chain employs TRBV10-1 and TRBJ2-2; possible D gene TRBD2, 6 bases. V shed 7 bases and J shed 5 bases, with 8 bases lying between them. Germline V gene lookup returns CDR1 WNHNN and CDR2 SYGVQD (reference sequence). The CDR3 is 12 residues long. The CDR3 protein is CASTGDTGELFF. The CDR3 bases are TGCGCCAGCACGGGAGATACCGGGGAGCTGTTTTTT.

As DNA, the CDR3 is TGTGCCACCAGCAGGAAGGGGGCGAGAGAGACCCAGTACTTC. Its protein product is CATSRKGARETQYF. V and J are TRBV15 and TRBJ2-5; TRBD1 agrees at 7 bases. Germline V gene sequence: CDR1 LNHNV, CDR2 YYDKDF (reference sequence). CDR3 length: 14 amino acids. Trimming at V came to 3 bases and at J to 4 bases, leaving 5 bases not matched to a gene.

Remarks on this clone: An end of the junction differs from the germline gene, which may be a read error. This chain connects TRBV5-6 to TRBJ1-1, with TRBD1 matching over 7 bases. The CDR3 is 13 residues long. The germline V gene encodes CDR1 SGHDT and CDR2 YYEEEE. The CDR3 is CVSSVGTATEAFF. In nucleotides, the CDR3 is TGTGTCAGCAGCGTCGGGACAGCGACTGAAGCTTTCTTT.

This chain joins TRBV5-5 and TRBJ1-2; maybe TRBD1 (5 bases). Germline loops: CDR1 SGHKS, CDR2 YYEKEE (reference sequence). The CDR3 has 14 residues. Trimming shortened V by 3 bases and J by 7 bases, and 16 bases separated the two germline ends. CDR3 amino acids: CASSSGLEVVGYTF. Written as DNA, the CDR3 is TGTGCCAGCAGCTCGGGACTGGAGGTTGTTGGCTACACCTTC.

This CDR3 reads CATGEAYEQYF. The CDR3 region has the DNA TGTGCCACAGGGGAAGCCTACGAGCAGTACTTC. The rearrangement uses TRBV10-3 and TRBJ2-7; D may be TRBD1 (6 bases). Germline V gene data show CDR1 as ENHRY and CDR2 as SYGVKD. The CDR3 is made up of 11 amino acids. Trimming removed 10 bases at V and 2 bases at J, with 9 bases between.

The chain combines TRBV9 with TRBJ2-3; 8 bases agree with TRBD1. Trimming at V came to 3 bases and at J to 0 bases, leaving 9 bases not matched to a gene. CDR3 length: 17 amino acids. Germline-derived CDR1 and CDR2 are SGDLS and YYNGEE. This chain's CDR3 is CASSAGQGFLSTDTQYF. In DNA, the CDR3 is TGTGCCAGCAGCGCCGGACAGGGCTTCCTTAGCACAGATACGCAGTATTTT.

V usage is TRBV4-2 and J usage is TRBJ2-1; maybe TRBD1 (5 bases). With 6 bases removed from V and 2 bases from J, the gap between germline ends came to 14 bases. The CDR3 loop spans 15 amino acids. CDR1 LGHNA and CDR2 YNFKEQ come from the germline V gene. The CDR3 region is CASRSPGLPYNEQFF. CDR3 DNA sequence: TGTGCCAGCAGGAGCCCAGGGTTGCCCTACAATGAGCAGTTCTTC.

V is TRBV5-4 and J is TRBJ2-7; TRBD1 is a possible D gene (6 bases). Trimming removed 4 bases from V and 3 bases from J, with 17 bases in between. The V gene's germline CDR1 is SGHNT and CDR2 YYREEE (reference sequence). CDR3 length equals 15 residues. DNA of the CDR3: TGTGCCAGCAGCCGAAATGGGGCAGGGGACTACGAGCAGTACTTC. Translation gives CASSRNGAGDYEQYF.

The J gene is TRBJ1-5, the V gene TRBV5-5; no clear D. The CDR3 has 14 amino acids. Germline CDR1 SGHKS, CDR2 YYEKEE (reference sequence). Trimming removed 0 bases from V and 5 bases from J, with 9 bases in between. The CDR3 region has the DNA TGTGCCAGCAGCTTGGCCGGGTCCTATCAGCCCCAGCATTTT. It codes for CASSLAGSYQPQHF.

The rearrangement links TRBV9 to TRBJ2-3; the D is unclear. Germline V CDR1 and CDR2: SGDLS, YYNGEE. This CDR3 has 13 residues. V was clipped by 0 bases and J by 3 bases, with 5 bases between them. The CDR3 bases are TGTGCCAGCAGCGTAGTGCTAACAGATACGCAGTATTTT. Protein product: CASSVVLTDTQYF.

The chain couples TRBV5-4 to TRBJ2-7, with a possible D match to TRBD2 (6 bases). CDR1 SGHNT and CDR2 YYREEE come from the germline V gene (reference sequence). CDR3 length: 16 amino acids. Trimming removed 5 bases from V and 1 base from J, with 19 bases in between. CDR3: CASSSSGGTPSYEQYF. In nucleotides, the CDR3 is TGTGCCAGCAGTTCAAGTGGCGGGACGCCTTCCTACGAGCAGTACTTC.

This chain joins TRBV28 and TRBJ2-1; the D gene is possibly TRBD2 (6 bases). Trimming took off 7 bases at V and 6 bases at J, with 19 bases between the two ends. Germline V gene data show CDR1 as MDHEN and CDR2 as SYDVKM. This CDR3 region has 15 residues. The CDR3 reads CASTKGGGAGNEQFF. The CDR3 coding sequence is TGTGCCAGCACCAAGGGTGGAGGGGCCGGCAATGAGCAGTTCTTC.

The V and J genes are TRBV19 and TRBJ1-2; TRBD1 agrees at 8 bases. V shed 5 bases, J shed 4 bases, and the junction held 6 bases outside the gene matches. This CDR3 comprises 14 residues. The germline CDR1 and CDR2 sequences are LNHDA and SQIVND (reference sequence). Here the CDR3 reads CASSRTGTGYGYTF. Here the CDR3 DNA reads TGTGCCAGTAGTCGCACAGGGACAGGCTATGGCTACACCTTC.

The CDR3 DNA follows: TGTGCTAGTGGTCCTCCTCTAGCGGGAGATACGCAGTATTTT. Its translation is CASGPPLAGDTQYF. V and J are TRBV12-5 and TRBJ2-3; 8 nucleotides align to TRBD2. The CDR3 sequence is 14 residues long. The trim removed 5 bases at V and 5 bases at J, leaving 6 bases unmatched. Germline V gene sequence: CDR1 LGHNT, CDR2 FRNRAP.

The rearrangement uses TRBV5-1 and TRBJ1-2; D not resolved. Germline V gene sequence: CDR1 SGHRS, CDR2 YFSETQ. V lost 0 bases and J lost 0, with 3 bases in between. The CDR3 spans 13 residues. CDR3: CASSLVSNYGYTF. The CDR3 nucleotides are TGCGCCAGCAGCTTGGTATCTAACTATGGCTACACCTTC.

The chain uses TRBV27 and TRBJ2-3; possible D gene TRBD1, 6 bases. The CDR3 extends over 15 amino acids. Germline CDR1 is MNHEY and CDR2 is SMNVEV (reference sequence). Trimming cost V 4 bases and J 1 base, with 12 bases left between them. In DNA form, the CDR3 reads TGTGCCAGCAGTTCAACAGGGTCTGGCACAGATACGCAGTATTTT. Translated, it gives CASSSTGSGTDTQYF.

The rearrangement uses TRBV6-5 and TRBJ2-4; D is possibly TRBD2 (6 bases). This CDR3 region has 14 residues. Germline CDR1 is MNHEY and CDR2 is SVGAGI. Trimming cost V 7 bases and J 5 bases, with 15 bases left between them. This CDR3 is CASMLAGRQNIQYF. DNA of the CDR3: TGTGCCAGCATGTTAGCAGGGAGGCAAAACATTCAGTACTTC.

V is TRBV28 and J is TRBJ2-1; the match to TRBD2 covers 8 bases. The CDR3 has 15 residues. J lost 6 bases, V lost 3 bases, and 7 bases had no gene match. CDR1 and CDR2 from the germline V gene are MDHEN and SYDVKM. CDR3 nucleotides: TGTGCCAGCAGTTTGGGTCTAGCGGGCCGCAATGAGCAGTTCTTC. It encodes CASSLGLAGRNEQFF.